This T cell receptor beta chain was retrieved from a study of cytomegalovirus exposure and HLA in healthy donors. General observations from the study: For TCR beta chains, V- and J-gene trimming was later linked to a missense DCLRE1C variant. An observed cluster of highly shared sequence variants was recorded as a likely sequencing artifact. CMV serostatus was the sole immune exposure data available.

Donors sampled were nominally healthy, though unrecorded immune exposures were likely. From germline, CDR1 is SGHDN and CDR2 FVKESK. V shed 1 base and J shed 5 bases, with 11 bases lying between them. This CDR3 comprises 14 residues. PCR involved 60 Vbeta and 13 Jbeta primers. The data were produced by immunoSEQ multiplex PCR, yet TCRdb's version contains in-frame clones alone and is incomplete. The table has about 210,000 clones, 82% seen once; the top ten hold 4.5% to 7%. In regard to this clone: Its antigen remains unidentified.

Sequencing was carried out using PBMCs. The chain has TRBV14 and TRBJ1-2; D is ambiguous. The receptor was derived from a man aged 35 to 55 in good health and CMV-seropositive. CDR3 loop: CASSQVAFNYGYTF. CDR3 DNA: TGTGCCAGCAGCCAAGTAGCCTTCAATTATGGCTACACCTTC.